The clone carrying this T cell receptor (beta chain) was seen only a few times. Its matching antigen is unknown. The sample comes from a study of identical twins. Study-wide results and limits: Cross-sectional statistics underpinned the conclusions; the same donors were not followed. Insertion counts were lower in abundant cord blood beta clonotypes, a trend that memory repertoires did not show.

This CDR3 is built from 17 residues. Trimming cost V 0 bases and J 4 bases, with 21 bases left between them. Germline V lookup: CDR1 DFQATT, CDR2 SNEGSKA (reference sequence). Template switching added a universal primer site; cDNA carried unique molecular identifiers. MiXCR, run by TCRdb on the 5' RACE reads, gives a single entry per CDR3 protein. Among about 260,000 distinct CDR3 sequences listed, approximately 7% were seen once. The sample was also reused in another study, on yellow fever vaccine responses in identical twins.

The TCR was taken from a woman aged 18-29 years in good health. The chain employs TRBV20-1 and TRBJ2-5; D perhaps matches TRBD1 (5 bases). The sample consisted of memory (CD45RO+) T cells sorted from blood. As DNA, the CDR3 is TGCAGTGCTAGAGATGGTGCTCCTTTGGAAGGGGCAGAGACCCAGTACTTC. Its translation is CSARDGAPLEGAETQYF.